This T cell receptor beta chain is from a study of T cells in Graves' hyperthyroidism and ophthalmopathy. There were TCR beta CDR3 regions amplified from RNA transcripts. The TCR CDR3 first-round RT-PCR relied on the HTBI primer set. Using its own MiXCR run on the multiplex PCR reads, TCRdb lists one record per CDR3 protein. The sample comprises approximately 600,000 distinct CDR3 sequences, under 15% of which are singletons, and 3.5% to 4.5% rests with the top ten. This CDR3 comprises 16 residues. Trimming took 6 bases from V and 1 from J, leaving 15 bases between them. Germline V gene data show CDR1 as SGHAT and CDR2 as FQNNGV. This clonotype was seen repeatedly, ten times or more.

The chain couples TRBV11-2 to TRBJ2-2, with D maybe TRBD2 (6 bases). The receptor's source is a woman between 40 and 55 years old with Graves' ophthalmopathy. The source material was blood. The CDR3 here is CASSKYNSGNTGELFF. The CDR3 bases are TGTGCCAGCAGTAAATATAATAGCGGGAACACCGGGGAGCTGTTTTTT.